The T cell receptor (beta chain) described here comes from a study of blood T cells in healthy people across ages. Ten or more counts support this clonotype. The V end lost 2 bases, the J end lost 5 bases, and 2 bases lay between the germline ends. CDR1 and CDR2 from the germline V gene are ENHRY and SYGVKD. This CDR3 comprises 11 residues. Alongside a J-beta primer mix, a sample-barcoded 5' primer served in a second PCR lasting about 7 to 12 cycles. Every cDNA molecule carried a tag from a template-switch adaptor bearing 12 random nucleotides. Every individual sample yielded 2.5 million or more paired-end reads (each containing CDR3). MiXCR, applied by TCRdb to the 5' RACE reads, yields one record per CDR3 protein. The profile covers 700,000 to 850,000 distinct CDR3 sequences, with 35% to 40% appearing a single time and over 10% taken by the ten largest.

The chain links TRBV10-3 to TRBJ2-3; the D is unclear. This TCR came from a man between 18 and 35 years old in good health. Sequencing was performed on blood. CDR3 amino acids: CAISERDTQYF. In DNA, the CDR3 is TGTGCCATCAGTGAGAGAGATACGCAGTATTTT.